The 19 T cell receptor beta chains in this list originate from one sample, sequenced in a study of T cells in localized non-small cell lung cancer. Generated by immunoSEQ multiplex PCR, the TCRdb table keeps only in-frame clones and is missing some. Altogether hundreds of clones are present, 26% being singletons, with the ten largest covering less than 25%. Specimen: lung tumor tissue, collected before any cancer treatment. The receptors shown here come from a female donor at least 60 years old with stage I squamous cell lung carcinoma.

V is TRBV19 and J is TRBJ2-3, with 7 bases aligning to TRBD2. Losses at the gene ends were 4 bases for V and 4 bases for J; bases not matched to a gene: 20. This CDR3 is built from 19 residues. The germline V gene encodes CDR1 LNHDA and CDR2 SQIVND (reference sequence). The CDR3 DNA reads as TGTGCCAGTAGTACTCTCCTTGAGGGAGGGATACACGGGGCAGATACGCAGTATTTT. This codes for CASSTLLEGGIHGADTQYF.

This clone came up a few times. CDR3 in DNA: TGTGCCAGCAGCCCGACAGCAGGGGGCGCTGACTTAGCTAACTATGGCTACACCTTC. Residues: CASSPTAGGADLANYGYTF. The rearrangement uses TRBV11-3 and TRBJ1-2; the match to TRBD1 covers 8 bases. The germline gives CDR1 SGHNT, CDR2 YENEEA. The CDR3 totals 19 residues. The V gene end was trimmed by 5 bases and the J gene end by 0 bases; junction bases not matched to a gene: 17. Full variable domain (outside the CDR3, taken from reference TRBV11-3 and TRBJ1-2): EAGVVQSPRYKIIEKKQPVAFWCNPISGHNTLYWYLQNLGQGPELLIRYENEEAVDDSQLPKDRFSAERLKGVDSTLKIQPAELGDSAVYLCASSPTAGGADLANYGYTFGSGTRLTVV.

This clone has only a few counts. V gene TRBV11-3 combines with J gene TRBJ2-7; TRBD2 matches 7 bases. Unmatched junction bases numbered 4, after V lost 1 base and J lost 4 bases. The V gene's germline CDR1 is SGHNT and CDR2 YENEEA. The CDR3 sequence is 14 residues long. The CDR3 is CASSLGSAGYEQYF. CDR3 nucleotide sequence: TGTGCCAGCAGCTTAGGTTCAGCGGGATACGAGCAGTACTTC.

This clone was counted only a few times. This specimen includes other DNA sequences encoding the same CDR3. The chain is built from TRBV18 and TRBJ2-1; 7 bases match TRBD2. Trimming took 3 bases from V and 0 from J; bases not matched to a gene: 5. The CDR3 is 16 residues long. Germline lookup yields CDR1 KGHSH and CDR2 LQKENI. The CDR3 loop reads CASSPLSGSSYNEQFF. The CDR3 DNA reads TGTGCCAGCTCACCCCTTAGCGGGTCCTCCTACAATGAGCAGTTCTTC. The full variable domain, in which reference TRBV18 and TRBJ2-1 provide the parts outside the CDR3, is NAGVMQNPRHLVRRRGQEARLRCSPMKGHSHVYWYRQLPEEGLKFMVYLQKENIIDESGMPKERFSAEFPKEGPSILRIQQVVRGDSAAYFCASSPLSGSSYNEQFFGPGTRLTVL.

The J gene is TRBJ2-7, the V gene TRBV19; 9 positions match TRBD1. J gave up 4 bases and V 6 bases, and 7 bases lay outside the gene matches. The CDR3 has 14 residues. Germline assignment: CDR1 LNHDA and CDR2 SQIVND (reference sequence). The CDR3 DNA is TGTGCCAGTAGCCGAACGGGACAGGGTTACGAGCAGTACTTC. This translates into CASSRTGQGYEQYF.

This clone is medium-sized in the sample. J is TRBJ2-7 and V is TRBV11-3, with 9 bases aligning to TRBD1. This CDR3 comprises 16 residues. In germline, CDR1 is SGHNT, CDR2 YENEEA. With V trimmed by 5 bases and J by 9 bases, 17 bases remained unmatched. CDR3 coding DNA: TGTGCCAGCAGCATCGACCTCGGGACAGGGTCTTTTGGGCAGTACTTC. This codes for CASSIDLGTGSFGQYF.

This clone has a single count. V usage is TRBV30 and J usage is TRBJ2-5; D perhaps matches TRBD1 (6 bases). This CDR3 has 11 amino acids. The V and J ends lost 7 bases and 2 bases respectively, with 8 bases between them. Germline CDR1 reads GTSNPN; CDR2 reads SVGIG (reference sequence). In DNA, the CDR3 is TGTGCCTACAGGGTACAAGAGACCCAGTACTTC. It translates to CAYRVQETQYF.

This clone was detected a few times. The CDR3 loop reads CASSLSYYRGNTEAFF. The CDR3 DNA reads TGTGCCAGCAGTTTATCATATTACAGGGGGAACACTGAAGCTTTCTTT. The chain carries TRBV27 and TRBJ1-1; 7 positions match TRBD1. V shed 0 bases and J 1 base; nucleotides not matched to a gene: 5. Germline values: CDR1 MNHEY, CDR2 SMNVEV (reference sequence). The CDR3 spans 16 residues.

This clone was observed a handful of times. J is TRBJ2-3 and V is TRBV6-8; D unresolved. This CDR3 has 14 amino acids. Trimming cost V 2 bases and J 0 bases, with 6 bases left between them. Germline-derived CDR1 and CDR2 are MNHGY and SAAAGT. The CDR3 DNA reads TGTGCCAGCAGTTACGAGGCTAGCACAGATACGCAGTATTTT. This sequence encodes CASSYEASTDTQYF.

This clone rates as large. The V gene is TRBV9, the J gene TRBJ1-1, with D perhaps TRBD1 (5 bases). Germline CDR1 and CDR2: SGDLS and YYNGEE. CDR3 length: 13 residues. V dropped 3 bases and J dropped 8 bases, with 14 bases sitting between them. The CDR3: CASSATYGTEAFF. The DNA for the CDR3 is TGTGCCAGCAGCGCGACCTACGGGACCGAAGCTTTCTTT.

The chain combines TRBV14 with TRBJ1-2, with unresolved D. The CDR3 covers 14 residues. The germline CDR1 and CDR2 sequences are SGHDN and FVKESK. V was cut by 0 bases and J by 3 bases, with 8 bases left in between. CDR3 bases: TGTGCCAGCAGCCAAGATCTGCAGGACTATGGCTACACCTTC. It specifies CASSQDLQDYGYTF.

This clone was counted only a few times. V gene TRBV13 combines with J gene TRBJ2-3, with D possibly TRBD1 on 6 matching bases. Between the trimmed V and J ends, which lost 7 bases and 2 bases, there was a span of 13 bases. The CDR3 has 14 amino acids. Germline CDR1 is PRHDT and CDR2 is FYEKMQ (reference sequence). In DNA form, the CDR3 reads TGTGCCAGCACCGAGGACAGCCACACAGATACGCAGTATTTT. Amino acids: CASTEDSHTDTQYF.

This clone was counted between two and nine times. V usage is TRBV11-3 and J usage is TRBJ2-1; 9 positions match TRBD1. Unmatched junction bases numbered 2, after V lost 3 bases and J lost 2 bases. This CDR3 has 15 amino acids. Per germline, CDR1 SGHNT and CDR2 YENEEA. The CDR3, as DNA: TGTGCCAGCAGCTTGGACAGGGGAACCTACAATGAGCAGTTCTTC. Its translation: CASSLDRGTYNEQFF. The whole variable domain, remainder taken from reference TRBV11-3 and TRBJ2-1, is EAGVVQSPRYKIIEKKQPVAFWCNPISGHNTLYWYLQNLGQGPELLIRYENEEAVDDSQLPKDRFSAERLKGVDSTLKIQPAELGDSAVYLCASSLDRGTYNEQFFGPGTRLTVL.

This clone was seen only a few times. CDR3 loop: CASSGDRIQPQHF. The CDR3, as DNA: TGTGCCAGCAGCGGAGACAGAATTCAGCCCCAGCATTTT. The chain employs TRBV28 and TRBJ1-5; perhaps TRBD1 as D (5 bases). The CDR3 is made up of 13 amino acids. The germline V and J ends were trimmed by 6 bases and 6 bases, with 12 bases remaining between them. The germline CDR1 and CDR2 sequences are MDHEN and SYDVKM.

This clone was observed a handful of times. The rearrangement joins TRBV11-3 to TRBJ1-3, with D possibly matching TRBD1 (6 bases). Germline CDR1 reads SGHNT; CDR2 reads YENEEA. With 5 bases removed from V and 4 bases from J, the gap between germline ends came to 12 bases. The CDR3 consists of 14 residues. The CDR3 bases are TGTGCCAGCAGCCGACGGGGGACAGGAAACACCATATATTTT. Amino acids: CASSRRGTGNTIYF.

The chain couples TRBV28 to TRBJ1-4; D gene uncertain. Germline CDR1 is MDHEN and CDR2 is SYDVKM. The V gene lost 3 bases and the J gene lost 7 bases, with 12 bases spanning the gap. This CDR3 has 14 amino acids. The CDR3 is CASSFELEAEKLFF. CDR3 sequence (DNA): TGTGCCAGCAGTTTTGAGCTGGAAGCTGAAAAACTGTTTTTT.

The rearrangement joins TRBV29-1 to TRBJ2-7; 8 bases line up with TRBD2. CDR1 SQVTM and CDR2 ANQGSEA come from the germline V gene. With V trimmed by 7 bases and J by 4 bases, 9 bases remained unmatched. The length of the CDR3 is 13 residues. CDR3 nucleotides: TGCAGCGCACTAGCGGATACAACGTACGAGCAGTACTTC. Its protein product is CSALADTTYEQYF.

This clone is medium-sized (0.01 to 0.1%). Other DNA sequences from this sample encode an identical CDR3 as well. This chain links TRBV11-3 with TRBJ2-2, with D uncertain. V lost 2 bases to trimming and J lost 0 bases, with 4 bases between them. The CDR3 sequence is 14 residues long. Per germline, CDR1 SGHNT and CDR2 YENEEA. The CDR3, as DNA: TGTGCCAGCAGCTTAAACCCGAACACCGGGGAGCTGTTTTTT. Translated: CASSLNPNTGELFF. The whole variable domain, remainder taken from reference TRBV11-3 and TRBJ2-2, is EAGVVQSPRYKIIEKKQPVAFWCNPISGHNTLYWYLQNLGQGPELLIRYENEEAVDDSQLPKDRFSAERLKGVDSTLKIQPAELGDSAVYLCASSLNPNTGELFFGEGSRLTVL.

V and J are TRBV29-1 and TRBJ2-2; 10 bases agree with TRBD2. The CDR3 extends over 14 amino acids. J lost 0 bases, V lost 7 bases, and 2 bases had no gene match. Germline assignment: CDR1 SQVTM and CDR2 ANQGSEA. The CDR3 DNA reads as TGCAGCGGGACTAGCGGAACGAACACCGGGGAGCTGTTTTTT. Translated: CSGTSGTNTGELFF.